What follows are 4 T cell receptor beta chains derived from one specimen sequenced in a study of molecular identifiers for immune sequencing clone quantification. Using its own MiXCR run on the PCR reads, TCRdb lists one record per CDR3 protein. Counted here are 60,000 to 70,000 distinct CDR3 sequences, around 18% occurring once; the ten biggest clones make up roughly 1.5%. Source material: naive CD8+ T cells from blood, with Jurkat cell RNA spiked in. As to subset: FACS-sorted CD8+CD4-CCR7+CD45RA+ naive T cells. The receptors come from a human donor in good health. Some libraries in this study had Jurkat cell RNA spiked in.

This clonotype was seen ten or more times. The chain links TRBV7-2 to TRBJ2-1; TRBD2 matches 7 bases. Unmatched junction bases numbered 10, after V lost 2 bases and J lost 9 bases. Germline assignment: CDR1 SGHTA and CDR2 FQGNSA. This CDR3 spans 15 amino acids. This CDR3 reads CASSLFGGGYFEQFF. The CDR3 DNA reads as TGTGCCAGCAGCTTATTCGGGGGAGGGTACTTTGAGCAGTTCTTC.

This clonotype appeared many times. This chain joins TRBV7-8 and TRBJ2-7; 9 nucleotides match TRBD2. The germline gives CDR1 SGHVS, CDR2 FQNEAQ. The CDR3 spans 15 residues. Losses at the gene ends were 4 bases for V and 7 bases for J; bases not matched to a gene: 11. The CDR3 nucleotides read TGTGCCAGCAGCTCCGGGCTAGCGGGATCTTGGGAGCAGTACTTC. This sequence encodes CASSSGLAGSWEQYF.

About this clonotype itself: A much larger clone lies a single base off, so this may be a read error. The J gene is TRBJ2-1, the V gene TRBV25-1; no clear D. The CDR3 covers 15 residues. Germline V gives CDR1 MGHDK, CDR2 SYGVNS. DNA of the CDR3: TGTGTCAGTGTCCCAAAGGGTTTTCATGACAATGAGCAGTTCTTC. The encoded protein is CVSVPKGFHDNEQFF.

This clonotype was counted between two and nine times. The rearrangement links TRBV27 to TRBJ2-3; 9 nucleotides match TRBD2. The length of the CDR3 is 15 residues. Germline V gives CDR1 MNHEY, CDR2 SMNVEV (reference sequence). V was clipped by 3 bases and J by 6 bases; unmatched bases: 7. The CDR3 loop reads CASSFLASGMDTQYF. The CDR3, as DNA: TGTGCCAGCAGTTTCTTGGCTAGCGGGATGGATACGCAGTATTTT.